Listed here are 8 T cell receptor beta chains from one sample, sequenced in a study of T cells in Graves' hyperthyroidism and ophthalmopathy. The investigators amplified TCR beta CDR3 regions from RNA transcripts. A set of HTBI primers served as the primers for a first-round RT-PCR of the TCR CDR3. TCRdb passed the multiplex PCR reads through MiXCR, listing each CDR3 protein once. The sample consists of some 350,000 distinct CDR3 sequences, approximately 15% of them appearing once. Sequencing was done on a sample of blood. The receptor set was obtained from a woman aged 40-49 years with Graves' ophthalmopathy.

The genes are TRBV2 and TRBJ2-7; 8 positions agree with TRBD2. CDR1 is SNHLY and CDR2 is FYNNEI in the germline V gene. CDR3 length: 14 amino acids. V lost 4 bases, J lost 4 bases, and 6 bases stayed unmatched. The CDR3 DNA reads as TGTGCCAGCAGTGGACAAGCGGGGGAGTACGAGCAGTACTTC. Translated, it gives CASSGQAGEYEQYF. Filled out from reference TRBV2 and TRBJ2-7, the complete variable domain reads EPEVTQTPSHQVTQMGQEVILRCVPISNHLYFYWYRQILGQKVEFLVSFYNNEISEKSEIFDDQFSVERPDGSNFTLKIRSTKLEDSAMYFCASSGQAGEYEQYFGPGTRLTVT.

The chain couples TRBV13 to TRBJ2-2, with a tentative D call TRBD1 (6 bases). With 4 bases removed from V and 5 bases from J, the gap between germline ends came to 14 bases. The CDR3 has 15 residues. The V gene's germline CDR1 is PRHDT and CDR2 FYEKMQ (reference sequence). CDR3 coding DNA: TGTGCCAGCAGCTGGACCGGGACAAGGACCGGGGAGCTGTTTTTT. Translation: CASSWTGTRTGELFF.

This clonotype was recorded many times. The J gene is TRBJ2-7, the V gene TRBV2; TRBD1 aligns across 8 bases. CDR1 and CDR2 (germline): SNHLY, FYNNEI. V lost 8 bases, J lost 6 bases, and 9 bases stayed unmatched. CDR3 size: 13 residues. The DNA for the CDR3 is TGTGCCAGCCGCGACAGGGGTACGCGCGAGCAGTACTTC. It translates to CASRDRGTREQYF.

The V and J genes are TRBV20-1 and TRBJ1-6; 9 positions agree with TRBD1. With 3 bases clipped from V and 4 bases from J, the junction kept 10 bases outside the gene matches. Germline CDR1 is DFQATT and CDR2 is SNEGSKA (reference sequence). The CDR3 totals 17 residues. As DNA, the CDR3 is TGCAGTGCTAGGGGTCAACAGGGGGCGCGTTATAATTCACCCCTCCACTTT. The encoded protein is CSARGQQGARYNSPLHF.

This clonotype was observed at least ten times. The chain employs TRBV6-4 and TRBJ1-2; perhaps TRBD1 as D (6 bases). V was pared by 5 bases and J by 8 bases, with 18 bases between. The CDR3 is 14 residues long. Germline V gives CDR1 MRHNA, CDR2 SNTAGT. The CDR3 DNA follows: TGTGCCAGCAGTCCTACCGGGACACCGGAGGGCTACACCTTC. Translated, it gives CASSPTGTPEGYTF.

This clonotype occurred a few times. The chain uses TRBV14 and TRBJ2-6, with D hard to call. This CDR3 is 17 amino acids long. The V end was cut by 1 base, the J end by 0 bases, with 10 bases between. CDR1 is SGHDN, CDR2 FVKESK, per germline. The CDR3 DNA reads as TGTGCCAGCAGCCAAGTTTCAGGCTTCTCTGGGGCCAACGTCCTGACTTTC. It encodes CASSQVSGFSGANVLTF.

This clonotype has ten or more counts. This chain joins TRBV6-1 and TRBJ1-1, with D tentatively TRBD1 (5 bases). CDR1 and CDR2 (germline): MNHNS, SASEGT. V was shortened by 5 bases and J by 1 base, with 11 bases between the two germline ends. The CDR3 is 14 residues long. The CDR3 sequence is CASSPSDTNTEAFF. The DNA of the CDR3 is TGTGCCAGCAGTCCCTCGGACACGAACACTGAAGCTTTCTTT.

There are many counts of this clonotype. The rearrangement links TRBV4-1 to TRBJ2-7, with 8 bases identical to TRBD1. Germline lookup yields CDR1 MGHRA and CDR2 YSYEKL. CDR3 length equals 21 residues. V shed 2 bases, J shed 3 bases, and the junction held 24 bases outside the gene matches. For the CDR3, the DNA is TGCGCCAGCAGCCAAACGATCGCTGGGCGGGGTGGGGGACAGGCGTACTACGAGCAGTACTTC. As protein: CASSQTIAGRGGGQAYYEQYF.